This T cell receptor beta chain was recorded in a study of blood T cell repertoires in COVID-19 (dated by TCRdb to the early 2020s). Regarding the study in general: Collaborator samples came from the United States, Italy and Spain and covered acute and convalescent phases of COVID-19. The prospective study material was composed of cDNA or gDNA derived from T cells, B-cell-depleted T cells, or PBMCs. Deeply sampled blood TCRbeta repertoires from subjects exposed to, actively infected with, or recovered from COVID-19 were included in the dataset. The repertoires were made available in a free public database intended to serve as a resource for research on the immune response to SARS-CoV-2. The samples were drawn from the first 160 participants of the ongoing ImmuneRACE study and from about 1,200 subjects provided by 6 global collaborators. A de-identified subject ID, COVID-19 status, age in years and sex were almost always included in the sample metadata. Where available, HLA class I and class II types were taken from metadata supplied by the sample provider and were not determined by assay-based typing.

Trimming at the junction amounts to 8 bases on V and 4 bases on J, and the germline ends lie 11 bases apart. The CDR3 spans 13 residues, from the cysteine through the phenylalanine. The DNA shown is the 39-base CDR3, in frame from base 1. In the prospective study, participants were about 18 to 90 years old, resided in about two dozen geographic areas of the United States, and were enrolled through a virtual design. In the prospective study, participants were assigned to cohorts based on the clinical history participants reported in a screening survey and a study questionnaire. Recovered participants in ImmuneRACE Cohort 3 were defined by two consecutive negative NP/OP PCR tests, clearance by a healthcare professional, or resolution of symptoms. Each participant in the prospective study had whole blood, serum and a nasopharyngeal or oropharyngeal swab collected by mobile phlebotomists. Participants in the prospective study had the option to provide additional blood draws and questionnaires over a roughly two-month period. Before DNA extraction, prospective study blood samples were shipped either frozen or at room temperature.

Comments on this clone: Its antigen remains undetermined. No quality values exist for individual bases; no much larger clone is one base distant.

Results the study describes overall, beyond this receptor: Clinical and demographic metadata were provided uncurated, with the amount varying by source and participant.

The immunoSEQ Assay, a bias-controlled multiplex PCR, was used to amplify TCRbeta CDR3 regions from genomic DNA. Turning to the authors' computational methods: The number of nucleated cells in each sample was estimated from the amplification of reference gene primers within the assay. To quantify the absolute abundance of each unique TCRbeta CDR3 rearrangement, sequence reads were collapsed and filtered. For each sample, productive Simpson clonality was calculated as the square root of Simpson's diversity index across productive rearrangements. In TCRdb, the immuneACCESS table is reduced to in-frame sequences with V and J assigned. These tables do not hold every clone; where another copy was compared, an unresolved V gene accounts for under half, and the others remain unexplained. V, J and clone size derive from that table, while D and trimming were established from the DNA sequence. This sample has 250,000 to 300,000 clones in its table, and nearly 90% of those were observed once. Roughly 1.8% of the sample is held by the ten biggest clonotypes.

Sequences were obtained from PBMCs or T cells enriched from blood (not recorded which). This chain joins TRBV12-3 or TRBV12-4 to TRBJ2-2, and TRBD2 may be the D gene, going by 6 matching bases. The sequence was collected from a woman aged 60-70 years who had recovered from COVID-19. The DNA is TGTGCCAGCGCCAACGGGGGCACCGGGGAGCTGTTTTTT. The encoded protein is CASANGGTGELFF.